This TCR beta chain was sequenced in a study of blood T cell repertoires in COVID-19 (dated by TCRdb to between 2020 and 2021). For the study in its entirety: Collaborator samples came from the United States, Italy and Spain and covered acute and convalescent phases of COVID-19. The dataset comprised deeply sampled blood TCRbeta repertoires from subjects exposed to, actively infected with, or recovered from COVID-19. The prospective study material was composed of cDNA or gDNA derived from T cells, B-cell-depleted T cells, or PBMCs. A freely available public database, intended as a resource for researchers studying the immune response to SARS-CoV-2, is where the repertoires were released. The sample metadata nearly always contained a de-identified subject ID, COVID-19 status, age in years and sex. Where available, HLA class I and class II types were obtained from metadata supplied by the sample provider rather than from assay-based typing. The samples were drawn from two sources: the first 160 participants of the ongoing ImmuneRACE study, and 1,200 or so subjects contributed by 6 global collaborators. What the research found in general, with its limitations: The quantity of clinical and demographic metadata differed by source and by participant and was supplied without curation.

TCRbeta CDR3 regions were amplified from genomic DNA using the immunoSEQ Assay, a bias-controlled multiplex PCR. As for the original processing: Within the assay, amplification of reference gene primers was used to estimate how many nucleated cells each sample contained. To quantify the absolute abundance of each unique TCRbeta CDR3 rearrangement, sequence reads were collapsed and filtered. For each sample, productive Simpson clonality was calculated as the square root of Simpson's diversity index across productive rearrangements. What TCRdb holds here is the immuneACCESS table cut down to in-frame rearrangements. Part of the clones is not present; checked against another copy, under half of the missing clones reflect an unresolved V gene, and the others are unexplained. The V and J calls and clone size were taken over from that table, and D and trimming were inferred from the DNA. The sample has around 190,000 clones on record, roughly four fifths of them singletons. 6.5% to 8.5% of the sample is held by the ten biggest clonotypes.

V is cut by 1 base and J by 5 bases, and the space between the germline ends is 8 bases. CDR3 length: 13 amino acids, cysteine to phenylalanine. Just the 39-base CDR3 DNA is kept, in frame starting at base 1. As encoded in the germline V gene (reference sequence), CDR1 is LNHDA while CDR2 is SQIVND. Whole blood was collected in K2EDTA tubes by collaborating institutions according to the institutions' own protocols. Collaborator samples were shipped for TCRbeta analysis as frozen whole blood, isolated PBMCs, or DNA extracted from either sample type. With respect to this clone: Its specific antigen is unknown. Per-base quality was not reported, and no clone a single base away is much larger than it.

The chain is made from TRBV19 and TRBJ2-5, with TRBD2 as a weak D call on 5 bases. The sample comprised peripheral blood. The sequence derives from a human donor in a cohort sampled during active COVID-19. Here the CDR3 is given as CASSIVGSETQYF. The nucleotides are TGTGCCAGTAGTATAGTTGGGAGCGAGACCCAGTACTTC.